The 8 T cell receptor beta chains listed next were all sequenced from one sample in a study of blood T cell repertoires in COVID-19. TCRdb's copy holds only in-frame clones and misses some; the assay was immunoSEQ multiplex PCR. The table includes about 330,000 clones, about 82% detected once. Sequencing was carried out using peripheral blood. The receptors here all came from a woman aged 45-59 years with acute or convalescent COVID-19.

The chain is built from TRBV10-3 and TRBJ2-7, with 10 bases lining up with TRBD2. Trimming cost V 4 bases and J 0 bases; bases outside gene matches: 3. The CDR3 runs 15 residues. Germline CDR1 is ENHRY and CDR2 is SYGVKD. CDR3 DNA sequence: TGTGCCATCAGTGGGGTAGCGGGGGGCTCCTACGAGCAGTACTTC. Its translation is CAISGVAGGSYEQYF.

The V call is TRBV7-9, the J call TRBJ1-4; 9 bases align to TRBD1. J lost 4 bases, V lost 3 bases, and 3 bases had no gene match. CDR1 is SEHNR and CDR2 is FQNEAQ in the germline V gene (reference sequence). The CDR3 has 15 amino acids. The CDR3 is CASSFGQGSNEKLFF. CDR3 nucleotides: TGTGCCAGCAGCTTTGGACAGGGGAGTAATGAAAAACTGTTTTTT.

This chain joins TRBV30 and TRBJ2-5, with TRBD2 matching over 12 bases. After removal of 7 bases from V and 5 bases from J, the junction contained 11 bases not matched to a gene. The V gene's germline CDR1 is GTSNPN and CDR2 SVGIG (reference sequence). This CDR3 comprises 15 residues. The CDR3 coding sequence is TGTGCCTTTAAATCTAGCGGGAGGGCCGGTGAGACCCAGTACTTC. It encodes CAFKSSGRAGETQYF. The variable domain in full, completed from reference TRBV30 and TRBJ2-5, reads SQTIHQWPATLVQPVGSPLSLECTVEGTSNPNLYWYRQAAGRGLQLLFYSVGIGQISSEVPQNLSASRPQDRQFILSSKKLLLSDSGFYLCAFKSSGRAGETQYFGPGTRLLVL.

The chain is built from TRBV2 and TRBJ2-5; TRBD2 matches at 7 bases. The V gene's germline CDR1 is SNHLY and CDR2 FYNNEI. V was pared by 5 bases and J by 1 base, with 7 bases of the junction left unmatched. This CDR3 has 15 residues. The CDR3, as DNA: TGTGCCAGCAGTCCCGCTAGCGGCCTCCAAGAGACCCAGTACTTC. It codes for CASSPASGLQETQYF.

The chain employs TRBV11-2 and TRBJ2-1, with a tentative D call TRBD2 (5 bases). The germline V gene has CDR1 SGHAT and CDR2 FQNNGV. The CDR3 contains 14 residues. Between the trimmed V and J ends, which lost 1 base and 6 bases, there was a span of 10 bases. CDR3 in DNA: TGTGCCAGCAGCTTAGCGGGATCGACCAATGAGCAGTTCTTC. This codes for CASSLAGSTNEQFF.

This clone was observed many times. The chain combines TRBV27 with TRBJ2-7, with D tentatively TRBD1 (6 bases). The V gene lost 5 bases and the J gene lost 6 bases, with 20 bases spanning the gap. The germline CDR1 and CDR2 sequences are MNHEY and SMNVEV (reference sequence). This CDR3 region has 15 residues. The CDR3 DNA follows: TGTGCCAGCAGTCCGTACTCTTCGACAGGCGGCGAGCAGTACTTC. It translates to CASSPYSSTGGEQYF.

The chain couples TRBV5-1 to TRBJ2-1; 13 bases line up with TRBD2. The CDR3 length is 14 residues. Germline V gives CDR1 SGHRS, CDR2 YFSETQ. V dropped 5 bases and J dropped 9; count of bases not matched to a gene: 5. The CDR3 region has the DNA TGCGCCAGCAGTTGGACTAGCGGGAGATTTGAGCAGTTCTTC. This gives the protein CASSWTSGRFEQFF.

The chain links TRBV7-8 to TRBJ2-3; D remains unclear. The V gene lost 0 bases and the J gene lost 0 bases, with 10 bases spanning the gap. This CDR3 has 16 amino acids. The germline gives CDR1 SGHVS, CDR2 FQNEAQ. The DNA of the CDR3 is TGTGCCAGCAGCTTAGCGGTTGCGCCTAGCACAGATACGCAGTATTTT. This codes for CASSLAVAPSTDTQYF.